One sample yielded the 29 T cell receptor beta chains listed below, sequenced in a study of early T cells in non-severe SARS-CoV-2 infection. TCRdb fed the 5' RACE reads into MiXCR, producing one record per CDR3 protein. The table has about 98,000 distinct CDR3 sequences, 9.5% to 12% seen once; the top ten hold 5.1%. Sequences were obtained from whole blood. The receptors come from an adult who was a healthcare worker with PCR-confirmed SARS-CoV-2 infection or an uninfected control (not recorded which).

This clonotype showed up many times. The chain has TRBV7-2 and TRBJ2-2, with 7 bases aligning to TRBD1. Germline V gives CDR1 SGHTA, CDR2 FQGNSA. The CDR3 has 14 residues. V dropped 3 bases and J dropped 6; count of bases not matched to a gene: 4. This CDR3 reads CASSFATGAGELFF. The CDR3 DNA reads as TGTGCCAGCAGCTTTGCAACAGGGGCCGGGGAGCTGTTTTTT.

This chain joins TRBV9 and TRBJ1-1; D gene unclear. Germline V gene sequence: CDR1 SGDLS, CDR2 YYNGEE. The V end lost 0 bases, the J end lost 1 base, and 7 bases lay between the germline ends. The CDR3 extends over 14 amino acids. Here the CDR3 reads CASSVGLPNTEAFF. The DNA of the CDR3 is TGTGCCAGCAGCGTAGGACTCCCGAACACTGAAGCTTTCTTT.

Remarks on this clonotype: It is likely a read error, because the conserved phenylalanine at the end of the CDR3 is missing. The chain carries TRBV4-1 and TRBJ1-1; the D is unclear. Deletions cut 0 bases from V and 8 bases from J, with 4 bases between. The CDR3 runs to 11 residues. CDR1 MGHRA and CDR2 YSYEKL come from the germline V gene. DNA of the CDR3: TGCGCCAGCAGCCAAGATAAAGAAGCTTTCTCT. Amino acids: CASSQDKEAFS.

On this clonotype: One end of the junction does not line up with germline, which may come from a read error. The V call is TRBV5-1, the J call TRBJ2-4, with a weak D call TRBD2 (5 bases). CDR1 is SGHRS, CDR2 YFSETQ, per germline. The CDR3 totals 14 residues. The CDR3 sequence is CASSLGTPGNIQNF. The CDR3 DNA follows: TGCGCCAGCAGCTTGGGTACACCGGGGAACATTCAGAACTTC. The full variable domain, its missing parts supplied by reference TRBV5-1 and TRBJ2-4, is KAGVTQTPRYLIKTRGQQVTLSCSPISGHRSVSWYQQTPGQGLQFLFEYFSETQRNKGNFPGRFSGRQFSNSRSEMNVSTLELGDSALYLCASSLGTPGNIQNFGAGTRLSVL.

This clonotype was detected ten times or more. The chain joins TRBV12-3 or TRBV12-4 to TRBJ1-2, with D possibly matching TRBD1 (5 bases). This CDR3 region has 15 residues. Trimming removed 7 bases from V and 1 base from J, with 16 bases in between. CDR3 protein: CASTPYRTFNYGYTF. DNA of the CDR3: TGTGCCAGCACCCCATACAGGACCTTTAACTATGGCTACACCTTC.

This clonotype was picked up a small number of times. V is TRBV12-5 and J is TRBJ2-1; D possibly matches TRBD1 or TRBD2 (5 bases each). V was cut by 7 bases and J by 3 bases, with 28 bases left in between. Germline V CDR1 and CDR2: LGHNT, FRNRAP. This CDR3 is 19 amino acids long. In DNA form, the CDR3 reads TGTGCTAGTGCCACCATACACATACACTGGGACGCGCTCTACAATGAGCAGTTCTTC. Its translation is CASATIHIHWDALYNEQFF.

This chain links TRBV7-8 with TRBJ2-3, with D possibly TRBD2 on 5 matching bases. The CDR3 loop spans 13 amino acids. Deletions cut 4 bases from V and 10 bases from J, with 15 bases between. Germline V gene lookup returns CDR1 SGHVS and CDR2 FQNEAQ. The CDR3 DNA follows: TGTGCCAGCAGCTCAGGACTGCCGGCGGCGCAGTATTTT. Translating it yields CASSSGLPAAQYF.

This clonotype was counted ten times or more. The chain recombines TRBV5-1 with TRBJ1-2, with D hard to call. The length of the CDR3 is 13 residues. Per the germline V gene, CDR1 is SGHRS and CDR2 is YFSETQ. The ends were cut back, 1 base at V and 2 bases at J, with 6 bases in the middle. CDR3 bases: TGCGCCAGCAGCTTGAGTGGCAACTATGGCTACACCTTC. This encodes CASSLSGNYGYTF.

At least ten counts were recorded for this clonotype. The genes are TRBV7-9 and TRBJ2-3, with 8 bases identical to TRBD1. With V trimmed by 4 bases and J by 0 bases, 12 bases remained unmatched. Germline assignment: CDR1 SEHNR and CDR2 FQNEAQ (reference sequence). There are 18 residues in the CDR3. DNA of the CDR3: TGTGCCAGCAGCTCGACAGGGGTTGCTGTAGCTAGCACAGATACGCAGTATTTT. As protein: CASSSTGVAVASTDTQYF.

This clonotype appeared a few times. This sequence joins TRBV12-3 or TRBV12-4 and TRBJ1-2; 7 nucleotides agree with TRBD1. V gave up 3 bases and J gave up 8 bases; unmatched junction bases: 6. CDR3 length equals 13 residues. The DNA for the CDR3 is TGTGCCAGCAGTTTCCCAACAGGGGTAGGCTACACCTTC. The encoded protein is CASSFPTGVGYTF.

This clonotype was seen at least ten times. This CDR3 reads CASTRQTLLNTGELFF. For the CDR3, the DNA is TGTGCCAGCACCCGACAGACTTTATTGAACACCGGGGAGCTGTTTTTT. The V gene is TRBV7-2, the J gene TRBJ2-2, with D perhaps matching TRBD1 (5 bases). The germline CDR1 and CDR2 sequences are SGHTA and FQGNSA. The V end lost 7 bases, the J end lost 1 base, and 16 bases lay between the germline ends. The CDR3 runs 16 residues.

This clonotype was seen at least ten times. The chain employs TRBV20-1 and TRBJ1-6; 7 bases match TRBD1. The CDR3 is made up of 17 amino acids. V lost 1 base to trimming and J lost 0 bases; unmatched junction nucleotides: 6. Germline assignment: CDR1 DFQATT and CDR2 SNEGSKA (reference sequence). CDR3 sequence reads: CSARAPTGSSYNSPLHF. The CDR3 DNA reads as TGCAGTGCTAGAGCCCCGACAGGGAGCTCCTATAATTCACCCCTCCACTTT.

This clonotype was seen at least ten times. The chain is built from TRBV20-1 and TRBJ2-2; the D gene is possibly TRBD2 (5 bases). Germline V CDR1 and CDR2: DFQATT, SNEGSKA (reference sequence). V dropped 6 bases and J dropped 6 bases, with 17 bases sitting between them. The CDR3 runs to 14 residues. The CDR3 spells CSAPPRDIAGELFF. The CDR3 DNA reads TGCAGTGCCCCCCCCCGGGATATCGCCGGGGAGCTGTTTTTT.

This clonotype was recorded a few times. J is TRBJ2-3 and V is TRBV2; D is perhaps TRBD2 (5 bases). This CDR3 region has 11 residues. Looked up from germline, CDR1 is SNHLY and CDR2 is FYNNEI. V lost 7 bases to trimming and J lost 9 bases, with 11 bases between them. CDR3 in DNA: TGTGCCAGCAATACTCGAGGGACGCAGTATTTT. Translated, it gives CASNTRGTQYF.

This clonotype was seen more than once but under ten times. The gene calls are TRBV30 and TRBJ2-1; 7 positions match TRBD1. Looked up from germline, CDR1 is GTSNPN and CDR2 is SVGIG (reference sequence). The CDR3 extends over 16 amino acids. V shed 2 bases, J shed 1 base, and the junction held 8 bases outside the gene matches. The DNA of the CDR3 is TGTGCCTGGAGTAGAGACAGGGTGTCGTCCTACAATGAGCAGTTCTTC. It translates to CAWSRDRVSSYNEQFF.

Many counts were recorded for this clonotype. V usage is TRBV12-3 or TRBV12-4 and J usage is TRBJ1-1, with a tentative D call TRBD1 (5 bases). This CDR3 is 15 amino acids long. V was shortened by 2 bases and J by 2 bases, with 12 bases between the two germline ends. The CDR3 loop is CASSLRGQENTEAFF. For the CDR3, the DNA is TGTGCCAGCAGTTTACGGGGCCAGGAAAACACTGAAGCTTTCTTT.

This clonotype was recorded many times. The J gene is TRBJ2-7, the V gene TRBV14; D may be TRBD1 (6 bases). This CDR3 region has 18 residues. From germline, CDR1 is SGHDN and CDR2 FVKESK. V was pared by 0 bases and J by 4 bases, with 22 bases between. The CDR3 spells CASSQEHVFRGLFYEQYF. The CDR3 nucleotides are TGTGCCAGCAGCCAAGAACACGTCTTCAGGGGCCTCTTTTACGAGCAGTACTTC.

In its sample, this clonotype was seen many times. The genes are TRBV12-3 or TRBV12-4 and TRBJ2-5, with a tentative D call TRBD2 (6 bases). CDR3 length: 15 residues. Trimming took off 5 bases at V and 2 bases at J, with 15 bases between the two ends. CDR3 residues: CASSPGYGGQETQYF. CDR3 nucleotides: TGTGCCAGCAGTCCGGGCTACGGGGGACAAGAGACCCAGTACTTC.

The chain joins TRBV6-5 to TRBJ2-7; 14 bases align to TRBD2. Unmatched junction bases numbered 4, after V lost 4 bases and J lost 2 bases. Germline V CDR1 and CDR2: MNHEY, SVGAGI. The CDR3 covers 16 residues. CDR3 sequence: CASSSGTSGSPYEQYF. The CDR3 DNA follows: TGTGCCAGCAGTTCCGGGACTAGCGGGAGCCCCTACGAGCAGTACTTC.

CDR3 residues: CASTSGSYNSPLHF. CDR3 nucleotide sequence: TGTGCCAGCACCTCCGGGTCATACAATTCACCCCTCCACTTT. The genes are TRBV6-5 and TRBJ1-6; no definite D call. Trimming shortened V by 7 bases and J by 7 bases, and 14 bases separated the two germline ends. Germline-derived CDR1 and CDR2 are MNHEY and SVGAGI. The CDR3 consists of 14 residues.

This clonotype came up a few times. This chain links TRBV29-1 with TRBJ2-1; D not certain. Per the germline V gene, CDR1 is SQVTM and CDR2 is ANQGSEA. CDR3 size: 16 residues. Trimming took 6 bases from V and 7 from J, leaving 25 bases between them. Here the CDR3 reads CSVRIIRAALNNEQFF. The CDR3 nucleotides read TGCAGCGTCCGGATTATAAGGGCAGCTCTTAATAATGAGCAGTTCTTC.

The rearrangement joins TRBV24-1 to TRBJ2-4; 8 bases fit TRBD1. With 2 bases clipped from V and 1 base from J, the junction kept 6 bases outside the gene matches. This CDR3 is 17 amino acids long. Germline V CDR1 and CDR2: KGHDR, SFDVKD. The CDR3 DNA is TGTGCCACCAGTGATTCAACAGGGGGGACGGCCAAAAACATTCAGTACTTC. Its protein is CATSDSTGGTAKNIQYF.

The rearrangement joins TRBV6-2 or TRBV6-3 to TRBJ2-7; 9 bases align to TRBD1. The germline CDR1 and CDR2 sequences are MNHEY and SVGEGT. V shed 4 bases and J 6 bases; nucleotides not matched to a gene: 10. This CDR3 contains 15 residues. CDR3 nucleotide sequence: TGTGCCAGCAGTTGGCTTGGGACAGGGTCGAGCGAGCAGTACTTC. This sequence encodes CASSWLGTGSSEQYF.

Ten or more counts support this clonotype. J is TRBJ2-1 and V is TRBV7-3, with 8 positions matching TRBD2. Germline V gene sequence: CDR1 SGHTA, CDR2 FQGTGA. V lost 5 bases, J lost 8 bases, and 5 bases stayed unmatched. The CDR3 contains 13 residues. The CDR3 protein is CASSPGGGHEQFF. The CDR3 region has the DNA TGTGCCAGCAGCCCCGGGGGGGGCCATGAGCAGTTCTTC.

This clonotype occurred a few times. This sequence joins TRBV7-3 and TRBJ1-3, with TRBD1 identical over 8 bases. V dropped 9 bases and J dropped 6; count of bases not matched to a gene: 7. Germline CDR1 reads SGHTA; CDR2 reads FQGTGA. The CDR3 contains 13 residues. The CDR3 spells CASLGQGENTIYF. As DNA, the CDR3 is TGTGCCAGTCTAGGACAGGGAGAAAACACCATATATTTT. Drawing the rest from reference TRBV7-3 and TRBJ1-3, the complete variable domain is GAGVSQTPSNKVTEKGKYVELRCDPISGHTALYWYRQSLGQGPEFLIYFQGTGAADDSGLPNDRFFAVRPEGSVSTLKIQRTERGDSAVYLCASLGQGENTIYFGEGSWLTVV.

Many counts were recorded for this clonotype. The chain links TRBV28 to TRBJ2-7; 8 positions agree with TRBD2. Trimming took 7 bases from V and 1 from J; bases not matched to a gene: 12. Germline V gene data show CDR1 as MDHEN and CDR2 as SYDVKM. The CDR3 has 16 residues. The CDR3 sequence: CASKPWDGRESYEQYF. Written as DNA, the CDR3 is TGTGCCAGCAAGCCCTGGGACGGGAGGGAATCCTACGAGCAGTACTTC.

This clonotype was found many times. In DNA form, the CDR3 reads TGTGCCAGCTCACCCTTACGGACAGCTAGCTCCTACGAGCAGTACTTC. This gives the protein CASSPLRTASSYEQYF. The J gene is TRBJ2-7, the V gene TRBV18, with D tentatively TRBD1 (6 bases). The germline V gene has CDR1 KGHSH and CDR2 LQKENI. V lost 3 bases and J 0 bases, leaving 15 bases between the germline ends. The CDR3 is made up of 16 amino acids. The complete variable domain, with remaining parts taken from reference TRBV18 and TRBJ2-7, reads NAGVMQNPRHLVRRRGQEARLRCSPMKGHSHVYWYRQLPEEGLKFMVYLQKENIIDESGMPKERFSAEFPKEGPSILRIQQVVRGDSAAYFCASSPLRTASSYEQYFGPGTRLTVT.

The chain carries TRBV20-1 and TRBJ2-5; the D gene is possibly TRBD1 (5 bases). Germline V gene lookup returns CDR1 DFQATT and CDR2 SNEGSKA (reference sequence). The CDR3 runs to 13 residues. Trimming stripped 3 bases from V and 2 bases from J, with 10 bases between. CDR3: CSASRELQETQYF. The CDR3 region has the DNA TGCAGTGCTAGCAGGGAACTACAAGAGACCCAGTACTTC.

This clonotype occurred many times. The chain combines TRBV12-3 or TRBV12-4 with TRBJ2-1; TRBD1 aligns across 7 bases. The CDR3 has 15 residues. J gave up 5 bases and V 6 bases, and 10 bases lay outside the gene matches. CDR3: CASSPPMDRNNEQFF. Written as DNA, the CDR3 is TGTGCCAGCAGCCCTCCGATGGACAGGAACAATGAGCAGTTCTTC.